A single T cell receptor beta chain is shown here with its context. At least ten counts were recorded for this clonotype. The antigen this receptor binds is unknown. It has no much larger one-base neighbor in the sample; base qualities were not kept. Graves' hyperthyroidism was defined as stable when no progression to ophthalmopathy occurred over 18 months of follow-up. Hyperthyroidism patients were newly diagnosed, had a disease duration of under 2 months, and were aged 18 to 65 years. Patients with uncontrolled infections, other autoimmune diseases, pregnancy or lactation were excluded. Diagnoses were based on clinical symptoms, serum thyroxine and TRAb, thyroid ultrasound and orbital computed tomography. Trizol reagent was used to extract total RNA, and RNA quality was then checked on an Agilent 2100 Bioanalyzer. These data belong to a study of T cells in Graves' hyperthyroidism and ophthalmopathy (dated by TCRdb to the late 2010s). At the level of the whole study: TCR V-J signatures able to tell the groups apart were searched for in a discovery cohort of 100 patients, of whom fewer than 45 had Graves' ophthalmopathy and about 60 had stable Graves' hyperthyroidism. The study also compared thyroid tissue and blood T-cell repertoires from more than 5 Graves' hyperthyroidism patients. Prospective prediction of ophthalmopathy was tested in an independent validation cohort of 18 hyperthyroidism patients and some 17 patients who later progressed to ophthalmopathy. The 75 to 100 discovery patients were divided at random into training and test sets in a 7:3 ratio. Once sampling was done, hyperthyroidism patients were given methimazole at a starting dose of 30 mg daily, whereas ophthalmopathy patients were given high-dose intravenous methylprednisolone. The paper reports TCR Vbeta CDR3 sequencing of 140 or so peripheral blood samples: fewer than 50 ophthalmopathy, under 85 hyperthyroidism and around 17 progressor patients. The investigation overall reported the following: In validation, progression to ophthalmopathy was predicted by the model with nearly 71% sensitivity and nearly 75% specificity, a median of approximately 6.5 months before onset. In cross-validation, a model built on a 13 V-J signature told ophthalmopathy apart from stable hyperthyroidism with over 85% sensitivity and roughly 82% specificity, and in testing the same model reached 80%/75%. No statistical method was used to fix the sample size in advance, and group allocation was not hidden from the investigators. Most expanded thyroid clonotypes (frequency above 0.001) were also detected in blood, suggesting blood repertoires may reflect thyroid immune responses.

From the germline V gene, CDR1 is SQVTM and CDR2 is ANQGSEA. Trimming leaves V shorter by 3 bases and J shorter by 7 bases, with the junction holding 8 bases beyond the gene matches. The CDR3 sequence holds 13 residues, the cysteine and phenylalanine included. Only the CDR3 part of the read is kept: 39 bases, read in frame from the first base. The TCR beta CDR3 regions were amplified from RNA transcripts. The first round of RT-PCR for the TCR CDR3 was performed with the HTBI primer set and the Qiagen OneStep RT-PCR kit. Libraries were constructed in a second round of multiplex PCR, after which size selection and purification were performed. Paired-end sequencing of the libraries was performed with 100 bp reads on an Illumina HiSeq2000. Regarding the original processing steps: SOAPnuke was used to process the raw data, removing reads that contained adapters or uncalled bases, had a mean Phred below 15, or lacked an exact match to the constant primer or identifier. COPE v1.2.5 was used to merge the high-quality paired reads, and each unique nucleotide sequence was defined as a clonotype. Clonotypes were aligned to IMGT TRBV, TRBD and TRBJ reference segments using MiTCR v1.1. The analysis included only V-J combinations with a frequency above 0.0001, which together covered roughly 99% of the repertoires. The TCS score was defined as F50 (clonal expansion) divided by E x V (chaos), with BLOSUM62-based TCRdist calculated between CDR3 peptides within each V-J. Welch's t-statistics and random forest reduced just over 500 V-J features to 10 to 15, which were used in a naive Bayes classifier (R e1071). TCRdb handled the public reads itself, with Q25 trimming in fastp and clone calling in MiXCR, and kept productive beta chains. Identical CDR3 proteins give one entry, which carries the most common genes and DNA. The V and J calls shown here were made by TCRdb, not taken from the authors' results. The sample table records a few hundred thousand distinct CDR3 sequences; roughly 46% of these occur just once. The top ten clones comprise roughly 8.2% of the sample.

Specimen: peripheral blood or thyroid tissue (not recorded which). This sequence uses TRBV29-1 and TRBJ1-2; 7 bases in between match TRBD1. This sequence was found in a young woman with Graves' hyperthyroidism. Donor details come from another sample of the same person, matched by shared clones. The CDR3 protein: CSVDFQGGGGYTF. The DNA reads as follows: TGCAGCGTTGATTTCCAGGGGGGTGGTGGCTACACCTTC.